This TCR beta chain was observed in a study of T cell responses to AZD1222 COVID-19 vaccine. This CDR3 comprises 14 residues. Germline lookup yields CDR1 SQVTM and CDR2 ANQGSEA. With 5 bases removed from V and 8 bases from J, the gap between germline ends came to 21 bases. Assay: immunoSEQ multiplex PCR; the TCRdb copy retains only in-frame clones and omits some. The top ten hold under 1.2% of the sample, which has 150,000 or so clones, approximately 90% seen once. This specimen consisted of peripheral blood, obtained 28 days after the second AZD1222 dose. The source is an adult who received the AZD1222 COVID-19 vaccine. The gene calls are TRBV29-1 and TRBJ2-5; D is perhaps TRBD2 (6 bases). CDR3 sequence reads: CSVSDSGYSETQYF. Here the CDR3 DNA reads TGCAGCGTTAGTGATAGCGGTTACTCAGAAACCCAGTACTTC.